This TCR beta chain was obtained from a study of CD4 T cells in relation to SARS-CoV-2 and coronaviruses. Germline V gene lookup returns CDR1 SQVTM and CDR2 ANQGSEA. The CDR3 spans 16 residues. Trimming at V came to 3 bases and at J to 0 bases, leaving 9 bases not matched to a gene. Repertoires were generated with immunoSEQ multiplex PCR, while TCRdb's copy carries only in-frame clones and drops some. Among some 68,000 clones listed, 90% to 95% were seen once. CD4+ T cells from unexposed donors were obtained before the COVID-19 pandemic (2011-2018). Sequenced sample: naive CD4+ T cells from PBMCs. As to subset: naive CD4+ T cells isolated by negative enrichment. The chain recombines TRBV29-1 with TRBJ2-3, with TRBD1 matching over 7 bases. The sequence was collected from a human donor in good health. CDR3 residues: CSVDGPGQPSTDTQYF. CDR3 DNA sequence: TGCAGCGTTGATGGCCCGGGACAGCCAAGCACAGATACGCAGTATTTT.